Listed below are T cell receptor beta chains from one sample, sequenced in a study of T cell clones after liver transplantation. Here immunoSEQ multiplex PCR was the method, and the copy in TCRdb shows in-frame clones only, minus some. The repertoire holds approximately 75,000 clones, with 80% as singletons. Source: CD4+ T cells from blood, taken 12 months after liver transplant. Receptors originate from a human patient who received a liver transplant. Some of these T cells may belong to the graft donor. Both conserved end residues are part of each CDR3. The D gene is left open where the match is weak. Only some rows state a clone size, as once, few, many or a class for expanded clones.

TRBJ1-1,NA,TRBV27,NA,CASSSPPRNTEAFF,TGTGCCAGCAGTTCACCCCCACGGAACACTGAAGCTTTCTTT
TRBJ2-7,NA,TRBV5-1,NA,CASSSASYEQYF,TGCGCCAGCAGTTCGGCTTCCTACGAGCAGTACTTC
TRBJ2-1,NA,TRBV28,NA,CASSSGKSRYNEQFF,TGTGCCAGCAGTTCCGGAAAGTCTCGTTACAATGAGCAGTTCTTC
TRBJ2-1,few,TRBV30,NA,CAWSVRQFNEQFF,TGTGCCTGGAGTGTAAGGCAGTTCAATGAGCAGTTCTTC
TRBJ2-1,NA,TRBV9,TRBD2,CASSPHGTSGRNEQFF,TGTGCCAGCAGCCCTCACGGGACTAGCGGACGCAATGAGCAGTTCTTC
TRBJ2-1,NA,TRBV7-9,NA,CASSPHRSSYNEQFF,TGTGCCAGCAGCCCCCACAGGAGCTCCTACAATGAGCAGTTCTTC
TRBJ2-1,NA,TRBV2,NA,CASRGGDNEQFF,TGTGCCAGCAGGGGCGGCGACAATGAGCAGTTCTTC
TRBJ1-2,NA,TRBV2,NA,CASSIAAGGYTF,TGTGCCAGCAGCATTGCGGCGGGTGGCTACACCTTC
TRBJ1-3,NA,TRBV28,NA,CASSLSASGNTIYF,TGTGCCAGCAGTTTGAGTGCCTCTGGAAACACCATATATTTT
TRBJ2-4,NA,TRBV5-4,TRBD1,CASSPGWDRGGNIQYF,TGTGCCAGCAGTCCCGGGTGGGACAGGGGGGGAAACATTCAGTACTTC
TRBJ2-7,NA,TRBV5-1,TRBD2,CASSLVVAGDEQYF,TGCGCCAGCAGCTTGGTGGTAGCGGGAGACGAGCAGTACTTC
TRBJ2-1,NA,TRBV4-1,NA,CASSQDLTNNEQFF,TGCGCCAGCAGCCAAGATCTCACCAACAATGAGCAGTTCTTC
TRBJ2-2,NA,TRBV11-2,NA,CASSYTNTGELFF,TGTGCCAGCAGCTACACGAACACCGGGGAGCTGTTTTTT
TRBJ2-7,NA,TRBV11-2,NA,CASSLDLKIDLFDEQYF,TGTGCCAGCAGCTTAGATCTTAAGATTGACTTGTTCGACGAGCAGTACTTC
TRBJ1-2,few,TRBV28,TRBD1,CASRSPGQGTYYGYTF,TGTGCCAGCAGATCCCCGGGACAGGGAACATACTATGGCTACACCTTC
TRBJ1-1,NA,TRBV5-6,NA,CASSLYGMEAFF,TGTGCCAGCAGCTTGTACGGAATGGAAGCTTTCTTT
TRBJ1-2,NA,TRBV10-3,NA,CATWTPAAYGYTF,TGTGCCACCTGGACACCAGCAGCCTATGGCTACACCTTC
TRBJ2-1,NA,TRBV5-1,NA,CASSLAGDILEQFF,TGCGCCAGCAGCTTGGCCGGTGATATACTTGAGCAGTTCTTC
TRBJ2-2,NA,TRBV19,TRBD2,CASSPGGFNTGELFF,TGTGCCAGTAGTCCGGGAGGCTTCAACACCGGGGAGCTGTTTTTT
TRBJ2-1,NA,TRBV9,NA,CASSVRWGANEQFF,TGTGCCAGCAGCGTACGGTGGGGGGCCAATGAGCAGTTCTTC
TRBJ1-2,NA,TRBV28,NA,CASSPGQRSNYGYTF,TGTGCCAGCAGTCCCGGACAGAGATCTAACTATGGCTACACCTTC
TRBJ1-5,few,TRBV7-3,NA,CASSQRPDQPQHF,TGTGCCAGCAGCCAACGTCCGGATCAGCCCCAGCATTTT
TRBJ1-5,few,TRBV13,NA,CASTRGVNQPQHF,TGTGCCAGCACCCGGGGGGTCAATCAGCCCCAGCATTTT
TRBJ1-1,once,TRBV28,NA,CASSLSGFYGTAFF,TGTGCCAGCAGTTTATCGGGGTTTTATGGTACGGCTTTCTTT
TRBJ1-1,NA,TRBV9,NA,CASSVGVWNTEAFF,TGTGCCAGCAGCGTGGGGGTGTGGAACACTGAAGCTTTCTTT
TRBJ1-1,NA,TRBV9,NA,CASSVDERGRTEAFF,TGTGCCAGCAGCGTAGACGAGAGGGGTCGAACTGAAGCTTTCTTT
TRBJ1-1,NA,TRBV11-2,NA,CASSPRPQAAFF,TGTGCCAGCAGCCCCAGACCGCAAGCAGCTTTCTTT
TRBJ1-1,NA,TRBV4-2,TRBD1,CASSQDPGGNTEAFF,TGTGCCAGCAGCCAAGATCCAGGGGGAAACACTGAAGCTTTCTTT
TRBJ2-5,NA,TRBV10-3,NA,CAISVRDSGDTQYF,TGTGCCATCAGTGTCCGGGACAGCGGGGATACCCAGTACTTC
TRBJ1-5,few,TRBV6-5,NA,CASSQGGQPQHF,TGTGCCAGCAGTCAGGGTGGGCAGCCCCAGCATTTT
TRBJ1-4,NA,TRBV28,NA,CASSLYRQDNEKLFF,TGTGCCAGCAGTTTATATCGACAGGATAATGAAAAACTGTTTTTT
TRBJ1-1,NA,TRBV11-2,NA,CASSHPAGEDEAFF,TGTGCCAGCAGCCATCCCGCGGGGGAAGATGAAGCTTTCTTT
TRBJ2-7,NA,TRBV7-2,NA,CASSAGGSVREQYF,TGTGCCAGCAGCGCCGGAGGGAGCGTTAGGGAGCAGTACTTC
TRBJ2-7,NA,TRBV28,NA,CASSSPAVGVYEQYF,TGTGCCAGCAGTTCTCCCGCAGTCGGGGTTTACGAGCAGTACTTC
TRBJ2-5,once,TRBV19,TRBD1,CASSETGAQTQYF,TGTGCCAGTAGTGAAACAGGGGCGCAGACCCAGTACTTC
TRBJ2-7,NA,TRBV28,TRBD2,CASSFSGRFGEQYF,TGTGCCAGCAGTTTTAGCGGGAGGTTTGGGGAGCAGTACTTC
TRBJ1-1,NA,TRBV14,NA,CASSRALGAPGAFF,TGTGCCAGCAGCCGAGCCCTGGGGGCCCCAGGGGCTTTCTTT
TRBJ2-7,NA,TRBV6-5,TRBD1,CASRAGTGSSYEQYF,TGTGCCAGCAGGGCCGGGACAGGGAGCTCCTACGAGCAGTACTTC
TRBJ2-1,few,TRBV4-1,TRBD2,CASSLVAGQGVGDNEQFF,TGCGCCAGCAGCCTAGTAGCGGGACAAGGTGTTGGGGACAATGAGCAGTTCTTC
TRBJ1-3,NA,TRBV11-2,TRBD1,CASSTGTGGGGNTIYF,TGTGCCAGCAGCACGGGGACAGGGGGTGGTGGAAACACCATATATTTT
TRBJ1-2,few,TRBV28,NA,CASSKEGGLYGYTF,TGTGCCAGCAGTAAAGAAGGGGGTTTGTATGGCTACACCTTC
TRBJ2-7,NA,TRBV28,TRBD1,CASSRDRGRSYEQYF,TGTGCCAGCAGCCGAGACAGGGGAAGGTCCTACGAGCAGTACTTC
TRBJ2-1,NA,TRBV14,TRBD2,CASSQTVSGRASQFF,TGTGCCAGCAGCCAGACAGTTAGCGGGAGGGCCTCGCAGTTCTTC
TRBJ2-1,NA,TRBV7-9,NA,CASSWGLGPLNEQFF,TGTGCCAGCAGCTGGGGCTTGGGACCCCTTAATGAGCAGTTCTTC
TRBJ1-1,NA,TRBV7-9,NA,CASSRGAEAFF,TGTGCCAGCAGCAGGGGGGCTGAAGCTTTCTTT
TRBJ2-1,NA,TRBV5-1,NA,CASSLVVGSYNEQFF,TGCGCCAGCAGCTTGGTGGTGGGATCCTACAATGAGCAGTTCTTC
TRBJ2-5,NA,TRBV5-6,TRBD2,CASSRRLAGQETQYF,TGTGCCAGCAGCCGTCGACTAGCGGGCCAAGAGACCCAGTACTTC
TRBJ1-5,few,TRBV19,TRBD1,CASRMTGDQPQHF,TGTGCCAGTAGGATGACAGGGGATCAGCCCCAGCATTTT
TRBJ2-7,NA,TRBV28,NA,CASSSRRSTTYEQYF,TGTGCCAGCAGTTCCCGCCGAAGCACCACCTACGAGCAGTACTTC
TRBJ1-1,few,TRBV27,NA,CASSPGLRGPNTEAFF,TGTGCCAGCAGTCCGGGACTTAGAGGGCCGAACACTGAAGCTTTCTTT
TRBJ2-1,NA,TRBV5-1,TRBD1,CASSLGTGSYNEQFF,TGCGCCAGCAGCCTCGGGACAGGCTCCTACAATGAGCAGTTCTTC
TRBJ2-2,NA,TRBV6-5,NA,CASSAGQLHTGELFF,TGTGCCAGCAGTGCGGGACAGCTACACACCGGGGAGCTGTTTTTT
TRBJ2-7,NA,TRBV28,TRBD1,CASRPGTGEHYEQYF,TGTGCCAGCAGGCCCGGGACAGGGGAGCACTACGAGCAGTACTTC